This T cell receptor (beta chain) was captured by sequencing in a study of T cells in Graves' hyperthyroidism and ophthalmopathy. Amplified TCR beta CDR3 regions came from RNA transcripts. During a first-round RT-PCR of the TCR CDR3, the HTBI primer set was used. Via MiXCR, TCRdb re-called the multiplex PCR reads, giving one row per CDR3 protein. The repertoire holds under 700,000 distinct CDR3 sequences, 16% seen once, with approximately 18% in the top ten. Germline loops: CDR1 MNHEY, CDR2 SVGEGT. This CDR3 has 20 residues. Losses at the gene ends were 2 bases for V and 0 bases for J; bases not matched to a gene: 9. This clonotype was observed many times.

The genes are TRBV6-2 or TRBV6-3 and TRBJ2-6; 11 nucleotides agree with TRBD2. Sequencing used blood. This sequence originates from a woman aged 18-29 years with Graves' hyperthyroidism. CDR3 sequence (DNA): TGTGCCAGCAGTTACCCCCCTGGACTAGCGGGCGACTCTGGGGCCAACGTCCTGACTTTC. It encodes CASSYPPGLAGDSGANVLTF.